Listed below are T cell receptor beta chains from one sample, sequenced in a study of blood T cell repertoires in COVID-19. The table came from immunoSEQ multiplex PCR; TCRdb's copy has only in-frame clones and leaves some out. This table holds approximately 190,000 clones, approximately 84% found once. The sample taken for sequencing was PBMCs or T cells enriched from blood (not recorded which). Receptors were obtained from a man aged 40-50 years who had recovered from COVID-19. The CDR3 runs from the conserved cysteine through the conserved F or W. The D gene is left open where the match is weak. Clone sizes are given selectively: once, few, many, or a class where the clone is expanded.

CDR3 length	clone size	V gene	J gene	D gene	CDR3 protein	CDR3 DNA
18	.	TRBV4-1	TRBJ2-2	TRBD1	CASSQGRDRGKDTGELFF	TGCGCCAGCAGCCAAGGGAGGGACAGGGGAAAAGACACCGGGGAGCTGTTTTTT
14	.	TRBV7-9	TRBJ2-3	TRBD1	CASSFGQGGDTQYF	TGTGCCAGCAGCTTCGGACAGGGGGGAGATACGCAGTATTTT
14	.	TRBV15	TRBJ1-2	TRBD1	CATSGGQGANGYTF	TGTGCCACCAGCGGTGGACAGGGGGCCAATGGCTACACCTTC
13	.	TRBV4-1	TRBJ1-5	.	CASSQDLGWPQHF	TGCGCCAGCAGCCAAGATCTAGGTTGGCCCCAGCATTTT
15	.	TRBV3-1/TRBV3-2	TRBJ2-5	TRBD2	CASSQDPSGGETQYF	TGTGCCAGCAGCCAAGATCCTAGCGGGGGGGAGACCCAGTACTTC
16	.	TRBV7-8	TRBJ2-1	TRBD1	CASSLVQGAIYNEQFF	TGTGCCAGCAGCTTAGTTCAGGGGGCAATCTACAATGAGCAGTTCTTC
16	.	TRBV5-1	TRBJ2-5	.	CASSLAGQLMGETQYF	TGCGCCAGCAGCTTGGCCGGACAGTTGATGGGGGAGACCCAGTACTTC
15	many	TRBV30	TRBJ2-2	TRBD1	CAWSPIDRDTGELFF	TGTGCCTGGAGTCCCATCGACAGGGACACCGGGGAGCTGTTTTTT
13	.	TRBV29-1	TRBJ2-7	.	CSVAEGSSYEQYF	TGCAGCGTTGCGGAGGGGAGCTCCTACGAGCAGTACTTC
13	.	TRBV12-3/TRBV12-4	TRBJ2-7	.	CASSLEKGIGQYF	TGTGCCAGCAGTTTAGAGAAGGGGATCGGGCAGTACTTC
15	few	TRBV5-5	TRBJ1-1	.	CASSFGQSMNTEAFF	TGTGCCAGCAGCTTTGGACAGTCAATGAACACTGAAGCTTTCTTT
14	.	TRBV6-5	TRBJ1-2	.	CASRDRTANYGYTF	TGTGCCAGCAGAGACAGGACGGCTAACTATGGCTACACCTTC
14	.	TRBV27	TRBJ1-5	.	CASSSSYSNQPQHF	TGTGCCAGCAGTTCTAGTTACTCAAATCAGCCCCAGCATTTT
19	.	TRBV9	TRBJ2-1	TRBD2	CASSSTSGLAGGSGNEQFF	TGTGCCAGCAGCTCCACCTCGGGACTAGCGGGGGGTTCGGGCAATGAGCAGTTCTTC
16	.	TRBV3-1/TRBV3-2	TRBJ1-1	.	CASSRGVGQRNTEAFF	TGTGCCAGCAGCCGGGGCGTTGGGCAGCGGAACACTGAAGCTTTCTTT
15	.	TRBV28	TRBJ1-5	TRBD1	CASTMTTGVNQPQHF	TGTGCCAGCACCATGACGACAGGGGTCAATCAGCCCCAGCATTTT
13	.	TRBV9	TRBJ2-2	TRBD1	CASTRGPDGELFF	TGTGCCAGCACGAGGGGGCCTGACGGGGAGCTGTTTTTT
14	.	TRBV6-5	TRBJ2-5	TRBD1	CASSLTGSLQTQYF	TGTGCCAGCAGCTTGACAGGGAGTCTACAGACCCAGTACTTC
17	.	TRBV6-6	TRBJ2-1	TRBD2	CASSPWDQPGLVNEQFF	TGTGCCAGCAGTCCCTGGGACCAACCGGGACTAGTTAATGAGCAGTTCTTC
16	.	TRBV7-6	TRBJ1-3	TRBD1	CASSDRGRSSGNTIYF	TGTGCCAGCAGCGACAGGGGGCGAAGCTCTGGAAACACCATATATTTT
15	.	TRBV3-1/TRBV3-2	TRBJ1-2	TRBD1	CASSHPDRVLSGYTF	TGTGCCAGCAGCCACCCCGACAGGGTATTGAGTGGCTACACCTTC
15	.	TRBV9	TRBJ1-2	.	CASSVATQGVYGYTF	TGTGCCAGCAGCGTAGCGACACAAGGCGTCTATGGCTACACCTTC
15	.	TRBV19	TRBJ1-1	.	CASIGGVGGNTEAFF	TGTGCCAGTATCGGAGGGGTGGGAGGAAACACTGAAGCTTTCTTT
13	.	TRBV30	TRBJ2-5	.	CAWSVQAQETQYF	TGTGCCTGGAGTGTTCAAGCCCAAGAGACCCAGTACTTC
14	.	TRBV13	TRBJ1-4	TRBD1	CASSLGQPNEKLFF	TGTGCCAGCAGCCTGGGACAGCCTAATGAAAAACTGTTTTTT
13	.	TRBV5-8	TRBJ2-4	.	CASSQNHGNIQYF	TGTGCCAGCAGCCAAAATCACGGAAACATTCAGTACTTC
15	.	TRBV5-8	TRBJ1-5	TRBD1	CASSLWQGDNQPQHF	TGTGCCAGCAGCTTGTGGCAGGGGGATAATCAGCCCCAGCATTTT
13	.	TRBV5-1	TRBJ2-7	TRBD1	CASSLGQGNEQYF	TGCGCCAGCAGCTTGGGACAGGGGAACGAGCAGTACTTC
15	.	TRBV5-1	TRBJ1-1	.	CASSSGHPRGAEAFF	TGCGCCAGCAGCTCGGGACACCCTCGTGGAGCTGAAGCTTTCTTT
13	.	TRBV5-1	TRBJ2-1	.	CASSLDRADEQFF	TGCGCCAGCAGCTTGGACAGGGCGGATGAGCAGTTCTTC
16	.	TRBV21-1	TRBJ1-2	.	CASSKAKGGKSYGYTF	TGTGCCAGCAGCAAAGCGAAAGGGGGCAAGAGCTATGGCTACACCTTC
16	.	TRBV6-4	TRBJ1-5	TRBD1	CASSPVPGQGYQPQHF	TGTGCCAGCAGCCCTGTACCGGGACAGGGTTATCAGCCCCAGCATTTT
14	few	TRBV9	TRBJ1-5	TRBD1	CASSAGQGWEPQHF	TGTGCCAGCAGTGCGGGACAGGGTTGGGAGCCCCAGCATTTT
15	.	TRBV27	TRBJ1-2	TRBD1	CASSSLATGAYGYTF	TGTGCCAGCAGTTCCCTCGCTACAGGGGCCTATGGCTACACCTTC
13	.	TRBV28	TRBJ1-2	TRBD1	CASSSGQGYGYTF	TGTGCCAGCAGCTCTGGACAGGGGTATGGCTACACCTTC
13	once	TRBV29-1	TRBJ1-2	TRBD1	CSGMDRGGYGYTF	TGCAGCGGCATGGACAGGGGTGGCTATGGCTACACCTTC
15	.	TRBV29-1	TRBJ2-2	.	CSVEERKPNTGELFF	TGCAGCGTTGAAGAGAGAAAGCCAAACACCGGGGAGCTGTTTTTT
14	.	TRBV6-6	TRBJ1-1	TRBD1	CASSSTRDRGRAFF	TGTGCCAGCAGCTCAACCCGGGACAGGGGGCGAGCTTTCTTT
16	.	TRBV19	TRBJ2-1	TRBD2	CASNHPGLDSYNEQFF	TGTGCCAGTAACCACCCGGGACTAGATTCCTACAATGAGCAGTTCTTC
14	.	TRBV6-2/TRBV6-3	TRBJ1-2	.	CASSYLSGTYGYTF	TGTGCCAGCAGTTATTTGTCCGGGACTTATGGCTACACCTTC
13	.	TRBV7-9	TRBJ1-2	.	CASSLEGDYGYTF	TGTGCCAGCAGTTTGGAGGGTGACTATGGCTACACCTTC
15	.	TRBV5-1	TRBJ1-4	.	CASRLGAATNEKLFF	TGCGCCAGCAGGTTAGGGGCCGCAACTAATGAAAAACTGTTTTTT
14	few	TRBV7-8	TRBJ1-2	TRBD1	CASSSDRDSYGYTF	TGTGCCAGCAGCTCCGATCGGGACAGCTATGGCTACACCTTC
15	.	TRBV18	TRBJ1-1	.	CASSPQTGVNTEAFF	TGTGCCAGCTCACCACAGACAGGCGTGAACACTGAAGCTTTCTTT
16	once	TRBV19	TRBJ1-4	.	CASSPVDGVIYEKLFF	TGTGCCAGTAGTCCGGTTGACGGAGTTATCTACGAAAAACTGTTTTTT
19	.	TRBV7-8	TRBJ2-2	TRBD1	CASSKRGRAGSKNTGELFF	TGTGCCAGCAGCAAAAGGGGGCGGGCAGGGTCAAAAAACACCGGGGAGCTGTTTTTT
14	.	TRBV11-1	TRBJ1-3	.	CASSQQGFGNTIYF	TGTGCCAGCAGCCAACAGGGATTCGGAAACACCATATATTTT
15	.	TRBV4-1	TRBJ1-1	TRBD1	CASSQRDSVNTEAFF	TGCGCCAGCAGCCAGAGGGACAGTGTGAACACTGAAGCTTTCTTT
15	.	TRBV19	TRBJ1-4	TRBD1	CASSTPDRVGEKLFF	TGTGCCAGTAGTACCCCGGACAGGGTTGGTGAAAAACTGTTTTTT
13	few	TRBV19	TRBJ1-1	.	CASRGLMNTEAFF	TGTGCCAGTAGGGGACTGATGAACACTGAAGCTTTCTTT
18	once	TRBV4-2	TRBJ2-3	TRBD2	CASSQVDESGGSTDTQYF	TGTGCCAGCAGCCAAGTCGATGAGTCGGGGGGTAGCACAGATACGCAGTATTTT
13	.	TRBV7-8	TRBJ2-7	.	CASSPRTAYEQYF	TGTGCCAGCAGCCCCCGGACAGCCTACGAGCAGTACTTC
15	.	TRBV5-5	TRBJ1-6	.	CASSLGGGRYSPLHF	TGTGCCAGCAGCTTGGGTGGGGGCCGTTATTCACCCCTCCACTTT
15	.	TRBV7-2	TRBJ1-2	TRBD1	CASSATGTGVRGYTF	TGTGCCAGCAGCGCCACCGGGACAGGGGTGCGTGGCTACACCTTC